This T cell receptor (beta chain) was identified during a study of radiation and T cells in renal cell carcinoma. V lost 6 bases and J lost 9, with 14 bases in between. The CDR3 has 12 amino acids. CDR1 and CDR2 (germline): LNHDA, SQIVND (reference sequence). Documented time point: blood 2 weeks post-SBRT. The treatment is: 15 Gy SBRT to primary tumor, nephrectomy 4 weeks later. The method was immunoSEQ multiplex PCR; TCRdb's version includes in-frame clones alone and lacks a portion of them. The sample includes tens of thousands of clones, roughly four fifths of them seen just once. The V and J genes are TRBV19 and TRBJ1-1; D is unresolved. Specimen: blood, collected from a patient whose treatment included radiotherapy and nephrectomy. This TCR came from a man aged 55 to 70 with renal cell carcinoma. CDR3 DNA: TGTGCCAGTAGACACTTCCAGGAGAAAGCTTTCTTT. This gives the protein CASRHFQEKAFF.